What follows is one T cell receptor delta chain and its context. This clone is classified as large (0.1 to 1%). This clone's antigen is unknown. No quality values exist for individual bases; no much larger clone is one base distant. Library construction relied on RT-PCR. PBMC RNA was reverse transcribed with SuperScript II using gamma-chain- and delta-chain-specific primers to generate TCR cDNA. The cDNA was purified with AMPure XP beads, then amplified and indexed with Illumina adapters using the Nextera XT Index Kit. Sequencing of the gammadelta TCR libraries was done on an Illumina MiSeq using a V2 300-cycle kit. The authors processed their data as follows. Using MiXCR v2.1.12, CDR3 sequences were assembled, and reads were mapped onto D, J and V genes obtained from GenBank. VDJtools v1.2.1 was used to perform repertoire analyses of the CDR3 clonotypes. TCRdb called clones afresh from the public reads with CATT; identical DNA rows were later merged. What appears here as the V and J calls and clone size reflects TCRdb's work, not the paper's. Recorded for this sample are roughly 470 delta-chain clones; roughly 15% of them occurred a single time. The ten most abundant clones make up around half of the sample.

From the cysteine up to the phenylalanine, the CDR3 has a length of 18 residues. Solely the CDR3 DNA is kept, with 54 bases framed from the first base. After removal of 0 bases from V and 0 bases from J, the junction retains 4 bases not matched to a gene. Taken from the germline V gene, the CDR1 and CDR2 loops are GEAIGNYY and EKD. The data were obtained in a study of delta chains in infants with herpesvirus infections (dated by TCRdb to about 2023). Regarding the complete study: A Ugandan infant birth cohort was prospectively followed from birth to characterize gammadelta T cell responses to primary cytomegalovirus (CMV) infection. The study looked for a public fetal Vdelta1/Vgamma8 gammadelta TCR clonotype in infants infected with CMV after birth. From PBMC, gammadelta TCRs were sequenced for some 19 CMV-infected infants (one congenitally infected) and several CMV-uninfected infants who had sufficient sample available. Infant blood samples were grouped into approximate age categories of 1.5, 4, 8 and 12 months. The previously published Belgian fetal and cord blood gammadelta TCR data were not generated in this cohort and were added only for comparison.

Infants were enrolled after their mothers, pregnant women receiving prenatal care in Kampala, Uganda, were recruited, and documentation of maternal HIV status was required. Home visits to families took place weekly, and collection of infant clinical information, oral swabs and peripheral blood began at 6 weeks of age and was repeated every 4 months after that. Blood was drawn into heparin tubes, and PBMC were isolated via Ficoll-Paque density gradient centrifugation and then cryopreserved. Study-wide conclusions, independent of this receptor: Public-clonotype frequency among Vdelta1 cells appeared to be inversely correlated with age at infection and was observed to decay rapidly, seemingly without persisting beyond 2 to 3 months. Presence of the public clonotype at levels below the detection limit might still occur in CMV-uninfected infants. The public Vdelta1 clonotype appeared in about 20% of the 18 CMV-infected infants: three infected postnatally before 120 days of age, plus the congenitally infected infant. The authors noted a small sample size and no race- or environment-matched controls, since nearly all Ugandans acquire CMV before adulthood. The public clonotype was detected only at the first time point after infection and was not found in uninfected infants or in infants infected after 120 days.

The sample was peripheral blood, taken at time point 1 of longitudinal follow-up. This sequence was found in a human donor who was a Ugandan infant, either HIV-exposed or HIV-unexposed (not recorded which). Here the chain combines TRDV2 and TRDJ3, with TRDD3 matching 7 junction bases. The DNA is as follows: TGTGCCTGTGACACCGGGGGGATGAGCTCCTGGGACACCCGACAGATGTTTTTC. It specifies CACDTGGMSSWDTRQMFF.